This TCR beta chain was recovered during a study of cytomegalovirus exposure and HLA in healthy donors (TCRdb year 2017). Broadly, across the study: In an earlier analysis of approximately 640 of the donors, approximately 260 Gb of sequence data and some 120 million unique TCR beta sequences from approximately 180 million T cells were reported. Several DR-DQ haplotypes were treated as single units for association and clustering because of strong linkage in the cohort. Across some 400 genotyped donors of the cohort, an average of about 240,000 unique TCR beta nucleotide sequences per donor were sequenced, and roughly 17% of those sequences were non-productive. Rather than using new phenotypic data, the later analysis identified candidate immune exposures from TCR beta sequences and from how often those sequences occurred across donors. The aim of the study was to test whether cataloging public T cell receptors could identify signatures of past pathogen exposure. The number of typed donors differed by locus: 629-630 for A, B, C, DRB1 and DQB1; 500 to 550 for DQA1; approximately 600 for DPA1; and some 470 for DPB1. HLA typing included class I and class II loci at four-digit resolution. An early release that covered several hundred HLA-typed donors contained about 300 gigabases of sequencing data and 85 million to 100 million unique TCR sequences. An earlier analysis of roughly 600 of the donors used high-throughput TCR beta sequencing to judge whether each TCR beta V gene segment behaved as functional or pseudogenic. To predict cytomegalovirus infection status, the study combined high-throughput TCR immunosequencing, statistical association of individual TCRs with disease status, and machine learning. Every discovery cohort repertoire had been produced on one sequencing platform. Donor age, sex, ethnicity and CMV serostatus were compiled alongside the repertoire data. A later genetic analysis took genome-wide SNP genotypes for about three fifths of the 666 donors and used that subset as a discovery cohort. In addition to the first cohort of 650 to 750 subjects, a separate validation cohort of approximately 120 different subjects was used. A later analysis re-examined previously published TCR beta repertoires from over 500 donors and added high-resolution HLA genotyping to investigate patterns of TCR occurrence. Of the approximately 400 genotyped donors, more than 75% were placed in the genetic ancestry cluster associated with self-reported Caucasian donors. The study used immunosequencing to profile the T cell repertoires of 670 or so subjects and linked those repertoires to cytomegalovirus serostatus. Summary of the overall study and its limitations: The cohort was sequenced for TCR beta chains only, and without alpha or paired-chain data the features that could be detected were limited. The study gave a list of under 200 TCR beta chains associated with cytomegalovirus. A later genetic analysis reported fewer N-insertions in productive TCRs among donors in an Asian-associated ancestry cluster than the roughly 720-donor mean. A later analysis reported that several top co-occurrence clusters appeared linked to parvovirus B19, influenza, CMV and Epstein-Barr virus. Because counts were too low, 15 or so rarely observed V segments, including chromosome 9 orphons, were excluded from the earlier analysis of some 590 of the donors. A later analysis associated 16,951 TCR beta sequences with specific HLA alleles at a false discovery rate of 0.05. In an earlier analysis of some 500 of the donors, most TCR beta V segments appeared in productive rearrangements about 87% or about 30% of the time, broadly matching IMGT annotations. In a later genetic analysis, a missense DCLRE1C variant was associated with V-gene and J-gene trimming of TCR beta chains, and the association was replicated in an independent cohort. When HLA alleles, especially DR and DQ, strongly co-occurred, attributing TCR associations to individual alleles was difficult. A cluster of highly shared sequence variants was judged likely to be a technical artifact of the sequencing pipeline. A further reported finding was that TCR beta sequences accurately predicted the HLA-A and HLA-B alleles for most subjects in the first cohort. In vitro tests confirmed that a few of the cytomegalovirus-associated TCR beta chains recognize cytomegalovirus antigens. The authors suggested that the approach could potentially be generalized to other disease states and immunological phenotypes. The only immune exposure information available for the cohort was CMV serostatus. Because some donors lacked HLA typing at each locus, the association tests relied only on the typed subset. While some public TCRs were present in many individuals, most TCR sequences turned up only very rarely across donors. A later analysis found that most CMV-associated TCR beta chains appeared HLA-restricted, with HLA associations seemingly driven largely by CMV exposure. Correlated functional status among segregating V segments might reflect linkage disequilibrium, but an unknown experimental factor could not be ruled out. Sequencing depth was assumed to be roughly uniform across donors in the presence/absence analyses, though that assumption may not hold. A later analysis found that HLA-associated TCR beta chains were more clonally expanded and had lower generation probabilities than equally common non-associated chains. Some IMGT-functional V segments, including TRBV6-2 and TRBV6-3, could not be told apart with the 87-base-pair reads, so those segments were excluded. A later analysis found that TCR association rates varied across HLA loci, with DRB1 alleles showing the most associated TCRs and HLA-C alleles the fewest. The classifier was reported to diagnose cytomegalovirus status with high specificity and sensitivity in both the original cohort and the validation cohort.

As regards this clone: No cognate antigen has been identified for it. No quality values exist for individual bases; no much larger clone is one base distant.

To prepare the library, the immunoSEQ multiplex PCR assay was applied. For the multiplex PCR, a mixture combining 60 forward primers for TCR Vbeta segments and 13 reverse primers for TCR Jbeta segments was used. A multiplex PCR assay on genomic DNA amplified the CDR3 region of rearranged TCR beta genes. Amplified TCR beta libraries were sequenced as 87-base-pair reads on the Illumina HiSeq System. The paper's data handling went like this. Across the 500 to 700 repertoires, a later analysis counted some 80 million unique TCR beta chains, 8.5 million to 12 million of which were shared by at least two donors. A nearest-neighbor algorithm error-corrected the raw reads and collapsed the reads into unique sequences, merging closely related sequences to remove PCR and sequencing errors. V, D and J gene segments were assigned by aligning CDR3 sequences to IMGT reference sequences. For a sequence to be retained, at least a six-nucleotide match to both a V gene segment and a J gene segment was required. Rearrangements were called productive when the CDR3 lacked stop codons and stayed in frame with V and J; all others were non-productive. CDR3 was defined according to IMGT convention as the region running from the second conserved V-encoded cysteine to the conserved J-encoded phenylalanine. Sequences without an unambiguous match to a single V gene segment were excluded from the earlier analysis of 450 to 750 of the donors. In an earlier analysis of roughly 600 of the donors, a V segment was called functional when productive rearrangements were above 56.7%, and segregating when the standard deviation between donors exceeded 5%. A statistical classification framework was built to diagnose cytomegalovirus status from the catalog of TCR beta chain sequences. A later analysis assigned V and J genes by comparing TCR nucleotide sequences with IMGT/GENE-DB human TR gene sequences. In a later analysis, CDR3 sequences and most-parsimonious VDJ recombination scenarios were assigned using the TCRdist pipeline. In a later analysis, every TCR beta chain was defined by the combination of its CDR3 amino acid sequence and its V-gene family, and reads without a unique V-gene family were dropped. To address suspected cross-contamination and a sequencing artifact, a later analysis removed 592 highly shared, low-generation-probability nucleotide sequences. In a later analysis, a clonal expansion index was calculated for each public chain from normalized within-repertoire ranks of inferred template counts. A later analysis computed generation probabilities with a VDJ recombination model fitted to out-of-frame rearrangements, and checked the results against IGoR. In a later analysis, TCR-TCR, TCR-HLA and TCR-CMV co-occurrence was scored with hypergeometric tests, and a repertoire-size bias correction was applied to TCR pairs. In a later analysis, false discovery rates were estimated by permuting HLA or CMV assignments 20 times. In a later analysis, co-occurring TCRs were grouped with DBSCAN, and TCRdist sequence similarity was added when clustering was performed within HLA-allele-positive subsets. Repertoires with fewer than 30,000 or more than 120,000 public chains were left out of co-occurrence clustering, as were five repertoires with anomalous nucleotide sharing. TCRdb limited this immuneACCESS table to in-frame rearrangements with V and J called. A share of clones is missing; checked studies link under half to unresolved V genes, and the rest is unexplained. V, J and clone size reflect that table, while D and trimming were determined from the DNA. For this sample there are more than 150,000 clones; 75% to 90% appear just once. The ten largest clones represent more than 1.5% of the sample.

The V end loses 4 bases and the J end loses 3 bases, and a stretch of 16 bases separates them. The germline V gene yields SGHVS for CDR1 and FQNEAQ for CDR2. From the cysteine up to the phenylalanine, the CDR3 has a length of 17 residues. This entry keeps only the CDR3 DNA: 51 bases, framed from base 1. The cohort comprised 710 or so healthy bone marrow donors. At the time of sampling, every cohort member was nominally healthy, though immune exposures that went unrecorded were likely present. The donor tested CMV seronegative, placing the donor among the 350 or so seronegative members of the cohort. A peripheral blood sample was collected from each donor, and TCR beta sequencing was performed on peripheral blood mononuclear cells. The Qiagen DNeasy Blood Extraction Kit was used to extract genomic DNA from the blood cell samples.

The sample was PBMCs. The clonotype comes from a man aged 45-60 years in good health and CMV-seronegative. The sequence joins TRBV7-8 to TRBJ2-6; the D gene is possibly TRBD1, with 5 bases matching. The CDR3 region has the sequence CASSSQIPGHGANVLTF. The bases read TGTGCCAGCAGCTCACAGATCCCAGGGCATGGGGCCAACGTCCTGACTTTC.